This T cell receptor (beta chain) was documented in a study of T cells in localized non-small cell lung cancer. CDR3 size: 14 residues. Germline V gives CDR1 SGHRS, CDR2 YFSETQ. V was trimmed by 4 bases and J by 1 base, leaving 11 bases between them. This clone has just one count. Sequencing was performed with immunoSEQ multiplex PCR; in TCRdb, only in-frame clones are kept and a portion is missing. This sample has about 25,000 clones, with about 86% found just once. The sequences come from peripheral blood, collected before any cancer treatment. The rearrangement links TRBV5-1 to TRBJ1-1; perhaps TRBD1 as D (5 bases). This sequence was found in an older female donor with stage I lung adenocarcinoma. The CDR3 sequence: CASSRGGQNTEAFF. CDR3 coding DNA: TGCGCCAGCAGCCGAGGCGGACAGAACACTGAAGCTTTCTTT.